This TCR beta chain appears in the sequencing data of a study of cytomegalovirus exposure and HLA in healthy donors. Germline trimming cut 5 bases from V and 7 bases from J; bases unmatched to any gene: 9. Germline CDR1 is MNHEY and CDR2 is SVGAGI. This CDR3 is 15 amino acids long. PCR involved 60 Vbeta and 13 Jbeta primers. Profiling relied on immunoSEQ multiplex PCR, and the TCRdb table lists in-frame clones only, not all of them. The sample has some 130,000 clones. The receptor was derived from a man aged 18 to 35 in good health and CMV-seronegative. Input material: PBMCs. The chain is built from TRBV6-5 and TRBJ2-2, with 8 bases identical to TRBD1. The CDR3 protein is CASSPWTGSGGELFF. The CDR3, as DNA: TGTGCCAGCAGTCCATGGACAGGGTCGGGCGGGGAGCTGTTTTTT.